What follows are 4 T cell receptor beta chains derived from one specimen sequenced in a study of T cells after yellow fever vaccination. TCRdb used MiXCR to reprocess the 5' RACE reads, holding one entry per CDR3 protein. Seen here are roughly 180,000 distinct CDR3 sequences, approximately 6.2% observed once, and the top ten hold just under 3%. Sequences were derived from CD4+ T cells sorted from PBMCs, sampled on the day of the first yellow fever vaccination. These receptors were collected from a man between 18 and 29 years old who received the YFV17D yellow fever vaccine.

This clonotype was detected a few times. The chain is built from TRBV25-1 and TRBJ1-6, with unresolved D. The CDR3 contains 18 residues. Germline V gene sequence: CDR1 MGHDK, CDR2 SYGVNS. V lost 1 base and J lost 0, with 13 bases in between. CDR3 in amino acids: CASSESGGPSSYNSPLHF. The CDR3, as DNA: TGTGCCAGCAGTGAATCTGGAGGCCCTAGCTCCTATAATTCACCCCTCCACTTT.

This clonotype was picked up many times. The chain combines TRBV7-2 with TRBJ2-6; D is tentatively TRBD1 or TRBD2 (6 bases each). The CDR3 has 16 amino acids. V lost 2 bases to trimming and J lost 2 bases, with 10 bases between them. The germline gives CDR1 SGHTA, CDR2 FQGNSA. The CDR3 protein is CASSLSGGAGANVLTF. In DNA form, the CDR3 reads TGTGCCAGCAGCTTATCCGGGGGCGCTGGGGCCAACGTCCTGACTTTC.

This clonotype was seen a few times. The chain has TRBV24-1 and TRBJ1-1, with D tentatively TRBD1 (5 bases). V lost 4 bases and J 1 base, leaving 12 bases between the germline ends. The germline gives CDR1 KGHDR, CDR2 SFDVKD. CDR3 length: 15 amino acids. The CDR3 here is CATSEGDGENTEAFF. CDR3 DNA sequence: TGTGCCACCAGTGAGGGGGACGGGGAGAACACTGAAGCTTTCTTT.

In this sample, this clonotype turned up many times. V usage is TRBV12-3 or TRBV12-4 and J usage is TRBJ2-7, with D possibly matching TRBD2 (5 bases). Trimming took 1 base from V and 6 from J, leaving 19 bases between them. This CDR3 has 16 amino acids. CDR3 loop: CASSLGPGLGPPEQYF. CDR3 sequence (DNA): TGTGCCAGCAGTTTAGGCCCTGGACTTGGGCCCCCCGAGCAGTACTTC.